This T cell receptor (beta chain) was retrieved from a study of T-cell memory formation after mild COVID-19. In this sample, this clonotype turned up many times. The antigen remains unidentified. Study outcomes and limitations: Prior to infection, memory already included some responding clones, suggesting cross-reactive memory joined.

MiXCR, applied by TCRdb to the 5' RACE reads, yields one record per CDR3 protein. This sample has hundreds of thousands of distinct CDR3 sequences; around an eighth occur once, and the top ten carry approximately 20%. CDR3 length equals 12 residues. Trimming left V 5 bases short and J 4 bases short, with 6 bases between. Germline CDR1 and CDR2: SGHAT and FQNNGV. Material for sequencing was PBMCs or a T cell subset sorted from them (not recorded which). The genes are TRBV11-2 and TRBJ2-1, with D uncertain. This TCR came from a man younger than 35 who had mild COVID-19 (a few samples of this study predate the infection). Cell type and time point are not known. In DNA form, the CDR3 reads TGTGCCAGCAGCAAAGAATACAATGAGCAGTTCTTC. Its translation: CASSKEYNEQFF.